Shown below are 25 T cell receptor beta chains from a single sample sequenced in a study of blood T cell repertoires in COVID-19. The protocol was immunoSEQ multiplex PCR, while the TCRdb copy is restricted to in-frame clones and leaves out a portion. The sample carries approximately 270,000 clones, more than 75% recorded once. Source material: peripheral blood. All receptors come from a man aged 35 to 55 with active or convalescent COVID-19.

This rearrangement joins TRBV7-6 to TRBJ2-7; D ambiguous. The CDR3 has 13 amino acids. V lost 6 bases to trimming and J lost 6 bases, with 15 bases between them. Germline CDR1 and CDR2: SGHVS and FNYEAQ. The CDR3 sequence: CASSQAPNGEQYF. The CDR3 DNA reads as TGTGCCAGCAGTCAGGCCCCAAACGGCGAGCAGTACTTC.

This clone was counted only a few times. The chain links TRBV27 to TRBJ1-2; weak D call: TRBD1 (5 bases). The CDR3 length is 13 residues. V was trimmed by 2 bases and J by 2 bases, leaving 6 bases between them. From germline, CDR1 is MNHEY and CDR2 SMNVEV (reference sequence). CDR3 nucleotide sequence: TGTGCCAGCAGTTTAGCAGGGAACTATGGCTACACCTTC. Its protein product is CASSLAGNYGYTF.

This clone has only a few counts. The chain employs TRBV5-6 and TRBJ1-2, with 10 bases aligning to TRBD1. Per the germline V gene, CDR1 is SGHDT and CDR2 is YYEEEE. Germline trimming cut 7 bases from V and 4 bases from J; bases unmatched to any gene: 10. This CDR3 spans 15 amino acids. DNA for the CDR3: TGTGCCAGCTTTGGGGGACAGGGGCTTCTCTATGGCTACACCTTC. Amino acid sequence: CASFGGQGLLYGYTF.

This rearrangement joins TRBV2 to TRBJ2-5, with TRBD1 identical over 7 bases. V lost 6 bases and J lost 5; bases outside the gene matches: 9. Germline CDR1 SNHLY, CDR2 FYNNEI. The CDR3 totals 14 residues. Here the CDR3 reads CASRGDSLWETQYF. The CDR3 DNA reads TGTGCCAGCAGGGGGGACAGTTTGTGGGAGACCCAGTACTTC.

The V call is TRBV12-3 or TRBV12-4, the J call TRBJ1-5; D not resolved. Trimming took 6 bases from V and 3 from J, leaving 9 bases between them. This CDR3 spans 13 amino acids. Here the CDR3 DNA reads TGTGCCAGCAGCTGGAACTACAATCAGCCCCAGCATTTT. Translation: CASSWNYNQPQHF.

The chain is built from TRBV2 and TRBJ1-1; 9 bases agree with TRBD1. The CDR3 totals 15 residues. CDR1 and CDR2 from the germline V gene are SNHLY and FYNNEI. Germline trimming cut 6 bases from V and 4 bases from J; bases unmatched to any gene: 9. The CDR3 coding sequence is TGTGCCAGCAGAGATAACAGGGGGCCGGGCACTGAAGCTTTCTTT. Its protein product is CASRDNRGPGTEAFF.

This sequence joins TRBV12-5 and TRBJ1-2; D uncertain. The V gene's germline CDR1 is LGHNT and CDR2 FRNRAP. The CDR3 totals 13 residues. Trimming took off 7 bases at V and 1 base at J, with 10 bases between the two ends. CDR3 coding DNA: TGTGCTAGTGCCAGGCTGCTTAACTATGGCTACACCTTC. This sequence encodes CASARLLNYGYTF. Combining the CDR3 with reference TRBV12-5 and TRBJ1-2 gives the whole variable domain DARVTQTPRHKVTEMGQEVTMRCQPILGHNTVFWYRQTMMQGLELLAYFRNRAPLDDSGMPKDRFSAEMPDATLATLKIQPSEPRDSAVYFCASARLLNYGYTFGSGTRLTVV.

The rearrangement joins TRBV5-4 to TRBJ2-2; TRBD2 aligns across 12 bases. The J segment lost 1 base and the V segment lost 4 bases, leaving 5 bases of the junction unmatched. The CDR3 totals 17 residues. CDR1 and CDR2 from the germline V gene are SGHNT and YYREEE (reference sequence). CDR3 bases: TGTGCCAGCAGCCCACTAGCGGGGGGCCGGAACACCGGGGAGCTGTTTTTT. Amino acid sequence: CASSPLAGGRNTGELFF.

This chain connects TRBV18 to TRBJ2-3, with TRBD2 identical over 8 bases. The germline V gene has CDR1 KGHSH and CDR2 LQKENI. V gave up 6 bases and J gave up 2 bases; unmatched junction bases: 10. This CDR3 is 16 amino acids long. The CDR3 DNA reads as TGTGCCAGCTCCCCATACGGGGGGGCTCCCACAGATACGCAGTATTTT. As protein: CASSPYGGAPTDTQYF.

Here the CDR3 reads CASSEGPPGELFF. DNA for the CDR3: TGTGCCAGCAGTGAGGGGCCCCCCGGGGAGCTGTTTTTT. The chain links TRBV2 to TRBJ2-2, with D perhaps TRBD1 (5 bases). Trimming shortened V by 3 bases and J by 6 bases, and 8 bases separated the two germline ends. CDR1 and CDR2 from the germline V gene are SNHLY and FYNNEI. The CDR3 sequence is 13 residues long. Combining the CDR3 with reference TRBV2 and TRBJ2-2 gives the whole variable domain EPEVTQTPSHQVTQMGQEVILRCVPISNHLYFYWYRQILGQKVEFLVSFYNNEISEKSEIFDDQFSVERPDGSNFTLKIRSTKLEDSAMYFCASSEGPPGELFFGEGSRLTVL.

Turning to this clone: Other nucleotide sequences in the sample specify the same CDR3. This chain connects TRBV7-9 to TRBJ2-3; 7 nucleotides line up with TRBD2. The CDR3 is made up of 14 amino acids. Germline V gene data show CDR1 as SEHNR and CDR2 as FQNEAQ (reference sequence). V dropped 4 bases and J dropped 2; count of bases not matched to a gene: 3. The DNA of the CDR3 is TGTGCCAGCAGCTCGGGACTATCCACAGATACGCAGTATTTT. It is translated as CASSSGLSTDTQYF.

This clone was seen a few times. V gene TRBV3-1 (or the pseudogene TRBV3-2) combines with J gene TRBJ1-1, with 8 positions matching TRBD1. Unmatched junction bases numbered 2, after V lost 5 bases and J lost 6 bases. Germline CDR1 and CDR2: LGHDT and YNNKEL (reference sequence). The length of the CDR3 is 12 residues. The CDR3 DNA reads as TGTGCCAGCAGCAAGGACAGGGCTGAAGCTTTCTTT. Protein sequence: CASSKDRAEAFF.

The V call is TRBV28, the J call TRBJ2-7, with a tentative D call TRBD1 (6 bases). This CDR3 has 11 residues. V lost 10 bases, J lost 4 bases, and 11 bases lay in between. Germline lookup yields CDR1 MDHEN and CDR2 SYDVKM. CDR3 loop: CATTGYYEQYF. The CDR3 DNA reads TGTGCCACCACAGGGTATTACGAGCAGTACTTC.

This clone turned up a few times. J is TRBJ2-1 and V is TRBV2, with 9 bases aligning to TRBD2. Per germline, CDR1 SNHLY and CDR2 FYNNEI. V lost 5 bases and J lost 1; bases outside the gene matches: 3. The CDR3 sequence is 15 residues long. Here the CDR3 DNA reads TGTGCCAGCAGTAATCTAGCGGGGTCCTACAATGAGCAGTTCTTC. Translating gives CASSNLAGSYNEQFF.

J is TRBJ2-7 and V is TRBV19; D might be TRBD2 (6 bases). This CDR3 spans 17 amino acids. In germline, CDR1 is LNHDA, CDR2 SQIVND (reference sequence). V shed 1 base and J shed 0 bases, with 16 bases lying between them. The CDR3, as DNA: TGTGCCAGTAGTATAGCAGGAAGGGTAGCGGCCTCCTACGAGCAGTACTTC. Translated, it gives CASSIAGRVAASYEQYF. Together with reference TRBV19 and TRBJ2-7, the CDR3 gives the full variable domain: DGGITQSPKYLFRKEGQNVTLSCEQNLNHDAMYWYRQDPGQGLRLIYYSQIVNDFQKGDIAEGYSVSREKKESFPLTVTSAQKNPTAFYLCASSIAGRVAASYEQYFGPGTRLTVT.

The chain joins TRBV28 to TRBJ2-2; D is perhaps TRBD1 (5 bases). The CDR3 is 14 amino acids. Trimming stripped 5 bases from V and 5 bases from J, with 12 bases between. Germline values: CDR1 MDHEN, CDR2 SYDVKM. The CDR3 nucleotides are TGTGCCAGCAGTCCCTTGACAGTAACCGGGGAGCTGTTTTTT. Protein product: CASSPLTVTGELFF. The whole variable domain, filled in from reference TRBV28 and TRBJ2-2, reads DVKVTQSSRYLVKRTGEKVFLECVQDMDHENMFWYRQDPGLGLRLIYFSYDVKMKEKGDIPEGYSVSREKKERFSLILESASTNQTSMYLCASSPLTVTGELFFGEGSRLTVL.

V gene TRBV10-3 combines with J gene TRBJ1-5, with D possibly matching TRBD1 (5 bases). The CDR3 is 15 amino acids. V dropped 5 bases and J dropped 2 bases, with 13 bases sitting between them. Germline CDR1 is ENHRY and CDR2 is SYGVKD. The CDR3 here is CAISPQGKGNQPQHF. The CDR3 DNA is TGTGCCATCAGTCCTCAGGGCAAGGGCAATCAGCCCCAGCATTTT.

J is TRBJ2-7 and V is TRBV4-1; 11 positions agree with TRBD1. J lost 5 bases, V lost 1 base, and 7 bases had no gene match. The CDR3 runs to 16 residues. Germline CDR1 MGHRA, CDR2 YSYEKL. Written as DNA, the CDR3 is TGCGCCAGCAGCCAAGGGGGGACAGGGGGAATGGACGAGCAGTACTTC. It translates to CASSQGGTGGMDEQYF.

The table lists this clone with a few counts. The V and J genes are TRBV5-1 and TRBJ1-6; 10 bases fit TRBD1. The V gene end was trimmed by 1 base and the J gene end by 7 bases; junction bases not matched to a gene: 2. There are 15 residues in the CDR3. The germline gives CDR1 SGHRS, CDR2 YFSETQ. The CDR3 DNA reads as TGCGCCAGCAGCTTGACGGGACAGGGGAATTCACCCCTCCACTTT. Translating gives CASSLTGQGNSPLHF.

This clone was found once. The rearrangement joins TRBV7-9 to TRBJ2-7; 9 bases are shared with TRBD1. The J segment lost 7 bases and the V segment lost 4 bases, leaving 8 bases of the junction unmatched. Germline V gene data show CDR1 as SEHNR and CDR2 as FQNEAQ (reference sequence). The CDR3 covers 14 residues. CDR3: CASSSGTGMREQYF. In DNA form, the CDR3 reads TGTGCCAGCAGCTCCGGGACAGGGATGAGAGAGCAGTACTTC.

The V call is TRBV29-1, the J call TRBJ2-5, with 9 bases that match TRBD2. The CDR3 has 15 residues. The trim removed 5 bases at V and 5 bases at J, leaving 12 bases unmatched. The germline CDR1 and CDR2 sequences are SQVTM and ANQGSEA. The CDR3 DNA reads TGCAGCGTTTCCCGACTAGCGGAGCGTGGTGAGACCCAGTACTTC. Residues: CSVSRLAERGETQYF.

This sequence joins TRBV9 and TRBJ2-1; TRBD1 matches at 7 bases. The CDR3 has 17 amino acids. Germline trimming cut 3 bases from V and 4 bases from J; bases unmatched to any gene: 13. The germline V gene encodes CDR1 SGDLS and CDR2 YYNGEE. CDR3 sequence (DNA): TGTGCCAGCAGCGCACCTACAGGGGCGCTGGGTTACAATGAGCAGTTCTTC. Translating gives CASSAPTGALGYNEQFF.

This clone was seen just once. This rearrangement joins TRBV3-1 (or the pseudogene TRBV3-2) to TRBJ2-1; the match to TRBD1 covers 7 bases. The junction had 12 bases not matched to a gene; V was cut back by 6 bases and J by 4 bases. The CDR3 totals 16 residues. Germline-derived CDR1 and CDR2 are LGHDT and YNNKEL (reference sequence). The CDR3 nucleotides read TGTGCCAGCAGAACTACTACAGGGGATTTTTACAATGAGCAGTTCTTC. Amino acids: CASRTTTGDFYNEQFF.

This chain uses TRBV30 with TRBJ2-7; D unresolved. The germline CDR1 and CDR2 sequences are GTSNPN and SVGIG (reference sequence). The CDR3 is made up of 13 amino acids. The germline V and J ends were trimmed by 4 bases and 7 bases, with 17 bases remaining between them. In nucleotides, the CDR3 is TGTGCCTGGAATAACGACGGCACCGGGGAGCAGTACTTC. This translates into CAWNNDGTGEQYF.

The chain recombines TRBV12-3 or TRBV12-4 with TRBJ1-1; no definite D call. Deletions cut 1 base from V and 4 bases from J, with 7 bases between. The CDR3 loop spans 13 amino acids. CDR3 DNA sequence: TGTGCCAGCAGTTTAGGGGCGAGCACTGAAGCTTTCTTT. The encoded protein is CASSLGASTEAFF.